This entry lists 7 T cell receptor beta chains sequenced from one sample in a study of control samples from healthy donors and cancer patients. Some clones are missing from TCRdb's copy, which holds only in-frame ones; the method was immunoSEQ multiplex PCR. This sample has some 120,000 clones, with 80% to 90% found just once. Sequencing was performed on PBMCs. These TCRs come from a woman aged 45-60 years with colorectal cancer.

The chain links TRBV27 to TRBJ1-1; D not certain. V was pared by 3 bases and J by 4 bases, with 9 bases between. CDR3 length: 13 residues. Germline loops: CDR1 MNHEY, CDR2 SMNVEV (reference sequence). The CDR3 protein is CASSFGDPTEAFF. The CDR3 DNA reads as TGTGCCAGCAGTTTCGGGGATCCCACTGAAGCTTTCTTT.

The V and J genes are TRBV19 and TRBJ2-2, with D perhaps given as TRBD1 or TRBD2 (6 bases each). The CDR3 totals 16 residues. The V end lost 10 bases, the J end lost 2 bases, and 20 bases lay between the germline ends. CDR1 LNHDA and CDR2 SQIVND come from the germline V gene (reference sequence). This chain's CDR3 is CATVRGRGSNTGELFF. In DNA form, the CDR3 reads TGTGCCACCGTCCGGGGGCGCGGATCTAACACCGGGGAGCTGTTTTTT.

This clone turned up a few times. The V call is TRBV7-9, the J call TRBJ2-5; D perhaps matches TRBD2 (6 bases). Germline V gives CDR1 SEHNR, CDR2 FQNEAQ (reference sequence). CDR3 length: 19 amino acids. The V gene lost 2 bases and the J gene lost 9 bases, with 31 bases spanning the gap. The CDR3 loop is CASSLSPGLPPIPPVAQYF. DNA of the CDR3: TGTGCCAGCAGCTTATCCCCGGGACTTCCCCCTATCCCGCCGGTGGCCCAGTACTTC.

The sample holds one count of this clone. V usage is TRBV18 and J usage is TRBJ2-7, with 10 bases fitting TRBD1. The CDR3 is 18 amino acids. Germline V gene lookup returns CDR1 KGHSH and CDR2 LQKENI. J was trimmed by 4 bases and V by 1 base; bases with no gene match: 13. This chain's CDR3 is CASSPQPIDRGRRYEQYF. The DNA of the CDR3 is TGTGCCAGCTCACCACAGCCCATCGACAGGGGGCGCAGATACGAGCAGTACTTC.

The J gene is TRBJ1-4, the V gene TRBV5-4; D possibly corresponds to TRBD1 (5 bases). Per germline, CDR1 SGHNT and CDR2 YYREEE (reference sequence). This CDR3 has 16 residues. Trimming cost V 3 bases and J 8 bases, with 20 bases left between them. The CDR3 loop is CASSSTPGPGGEKLFF. The DNA for the CDR3 is TGTGCCAGCAGCTCGACACCGGGACCCGGCGGAGAAAAACTGTTTTTT.

The chain joins TRBV25-1 to TRBJ2-3; 13 nucleotides line up with TRBD2. The CDR3 covers 16 residues. Germline V gene sequence: CDR1 MGHDK, CDR2 SYGVNS. J gave up 1 base and V 4 bases, and 2 bases lay outside the gene matches. CDR3 DNA: TGTGCCAGCAGTGCGGGACTAGCGGGGCGCACAGATACGCAGTATTTT. Its protein is CASSAGLAGRTDTQYF.

The chain links TRBV20-1 to TRBJ2-3; TRBD1 or TRBD2 may be the D gene (6 bases each). Germline V gene lookup returns CDR1 DFQATT and CDR2 SNEGSKA (reference sequence). The CDR3 has 15 residues. V dropped 3 bases and J dropped 1 base, with 14 bases sitting between them. The CDR3 region is CSASVQGGGTDTQYF. The CDR3 nucleotides read TGCAGTGCTAGTGTACAGGGAGGAGGCACAGATACGCAGTATTTT.